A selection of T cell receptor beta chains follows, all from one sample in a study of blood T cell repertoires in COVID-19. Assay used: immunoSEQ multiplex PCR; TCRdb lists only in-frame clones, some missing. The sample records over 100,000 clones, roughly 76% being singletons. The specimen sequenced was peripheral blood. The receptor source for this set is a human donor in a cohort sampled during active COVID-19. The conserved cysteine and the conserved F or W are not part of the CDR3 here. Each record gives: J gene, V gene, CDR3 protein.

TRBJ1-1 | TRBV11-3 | ASSLGQDLMGSSNTEAF
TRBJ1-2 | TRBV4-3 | ASSQVQGHGYT
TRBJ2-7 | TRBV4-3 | ASSQGPGQGMYEQY
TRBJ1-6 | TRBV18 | ASSPSGDNSPLH
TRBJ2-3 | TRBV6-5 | ASSPRTRADTQY
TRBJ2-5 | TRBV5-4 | ASSSGTGPQETQY
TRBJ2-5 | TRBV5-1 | ASSSRDWQETQY
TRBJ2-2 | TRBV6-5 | ASKLGQANTGELF
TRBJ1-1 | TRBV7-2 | ASSSQRGGYTEAF
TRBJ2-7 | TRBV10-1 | ASSECRIYGRGSHEQY
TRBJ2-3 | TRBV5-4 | ATIGTSGGTQY